A single TCR beta chain is shown here with its context. Primers: 60 Vbeta forward and 13 Jbeta reverse. The data were produced by immunoSEQ multiplex PCR, yet TCRdb's version contains in-frame clones alone and is incomplete. The table lists about 110,000 clones, 60% to 75% of them singletons, with approximately 11% in the top ten. The sample belongs to a study of cytomegalovirus exposure and HLA in healthy donors. This clonotype was sampled from a middle-aged man in good health and CMV-seropositive. The source material was PBMCs.

The CDR3 DNA sequence: TGTGCCAGCAGCTTAAGGTTAACTAGCGGACCCTACAATGAGCAGTTCTTC. Protein sequence: CASSLRLTSGPYNEQFF. The chain is built from TRBV7-3 and TRBJ2-1, with 8 bases matching TRBD2. V lost 1 base, J lost 2 bases, and 7 bases stayed unmatched. The CDR3 loop spans 17 amino acids. Germline V gene sequence: CDR1 SGHTA, CDR2 FQGTGA.